The rows below give T cell receptor beta chains drawn from one sample of a study of blood T cell repertoires in COVID-19. Produced via immunoSEQ multiplex PCR; TCRdb's table is partial and in-frame only. The sample contains more than 65,000 clones, about 80% of which appear only once. Sequencing input: peripheral blood. These receptors came from an older woman with acute or convalescent COVID-19. The CDR3 runs from the conserved cysteine through the conserved F or W. A D gene is named only where the DNA matches it firmly. The size entry is marked missing in some rows and otherwise reads once, few, many or a size class.

abundance	d_gene	v_gene	j_gene	CDR3aa	CDR3nt
-	-	TRBV5-4	TRBJ2-1	CASSPPAGIVNEQFF	TGTGCCAGCAGCCCGCCAGCGGGCATTGTAAATGAGCAGTTCTTC
few	TRBD2	TRBV10-2	TRBJ2-5	CASSVGSLAGVLETQYF	TGCGCCAGCAGTGTGGGGAGTCTAGCGGGAGTTCTAGAGACCCAGTACTTC
-	TRBD1	TRBV9	TRBJ1-4	CASSPTGGEKLFF	TGTGCCAGCAGCCCTACAGGGGGCGAAAAACTGTTTTTT
-	-	TRBV24-1	TRBJ1-2	CATSDFDGIYGYTF	TGTGCCACCAGTGATTTTGACGGGATCTATGGCTACACCTTC
once	-	TRBV6-2/TRBV6-3	TRBJ1-5	CASSYRAGLHQPQHF	TGTGCCAGCAGTTACCGGGCAGGGCTACATCAGCCCCAGCATTTT
-	TRBD2	TRBV2	TRBJ2-1	CASSERRGVKFF	TGTGCCAGCAGTGAGAGGCGGGGGGTCAAGTTCTTC
-	-	TRBV3-1/TRBV3-2	TRBJ1-1	CASSGMTEAFF	TGTGCCAGCTCCGGGATGACTGAAGCTTTCTTT
-	TRBD2	TRBV10-3	TRBJ2-3	CAASGLARDTDTQYF	TGTGCCGCCTCGGGACTAGCGCGAGACACAGATACGCAGTATTTT
-	-	TRBV21-1	TRBJ2-1	CASSAQNRILQGGTDGNEQFF	TGTGCCAGCAGCGCGCAAAATAGGATTTTACAGGGTGGAACAGATGGGAATGAGCAGTTCTTC
-	TRBD1	TRBV5-1	TRBJ1-1	CASSFVRGRETEAFF	TGCGCCAGCAGCTTTGTCAGGGGGCGCGAAACTGAAGCTTTCTTT
-	-	TRBV11-3	TRBJ1-1	CASSTGQNTEAFF	TGTGCCAGCAGCACGGGACAGAACACTGAAGCTTTCTTT
-	-	TRBV7-8	TRBJ2-5	CASSWGLGIQETQYF	TGTGCCAGCAGCTGGGGACTCGGAATTCAAGAGACCCAGTACTTC
-	-	TRBV5-1	TRBJ2-3	CASSWGDFSSTDTQYF	TGCGCCAGCAGTTGGGGCGACTTTTCGAGCACAGATACGCAGTATTTT
few	TRBD1	TRBV27	TRBJ1-2	CASSFYIRTGDDHYGYTF	TGTGCCAGCAGTTTCTACATAAGGACAGGGGATGATCACTATGGCTACACCTTC
many	TRBD1	TRBV6-5	TRBJ2-7	CASSGSGGEQYF	TGTGCCAGCAGCGGCTCAGGGGGCGAGCAGTACTTC
once	-	TRBV20-1	TRBJ2-2	CSASSVGVVNTGELFF	TGCAGTGCTAGTAGTGTGGGAGTGGTGAACACCGGGGAGCTGTTTTTT
-	-	TRBV7-9	TRBJ2-3	CASSLAGLSDTQYF	TGTGCCAGCAGCTTAGCGGGACTCTCAGATACGCAGTATTTT
once	TRBD1	TRBV12-3/TRBV12-4	TRBJ1-2	CASSRDRNYGYTF	TGTGCCAGCAGTCGGGACAGAAACTATGGCTACACCTTC
-	TRBD1	TRBV6-5	TRBJ1-5	CASRVTGGQPQHF	TGTGCCAGCAGAGTGACAGGGGGACAGCCCCAGCATTTT
-	TRBD2	TRBV2	TRBJ2-3	CASSGGSGYTQYF	TGTGCCAGCAGTGGTGGTAGCGGGTATACGCAGTATTTT
-	TRBD1	TRBV24-1	TRBJ2-1	CATSDSQLPGQGGNEQFF	TGTGCCACCAGTGATTCCCAGCTACCGGGACAGGGGGGTAATGAGCAGTTCTTC
few	-	TRBV6-5	TRBJ1-1	CASSYGTTTFF	TGTGCCAGCAGTTACGGGACAACTACTTTCTTT
-	-	TRBV14	TRBJ1-2	CASSQELWGLYGYTF	TGTGCCAGCAGCCAAGAGTTGTGGGGGCTCTATGGCTACACCTTC
many	TRBD1	TRBV5-3	TRBJ1-4	CARSFEDRATNEKLFF	TGTGCCAGAAGCTTCGAGGACAGGGCGACTAATGAAAAACTGTTTTTT
-	TRBD1	TRBV7-2	TRBJ1-2	CASSATGQRKRDYGYTF	TGTGCCAGCAGCGCGACGGGACAGAGAAAACGGGACTATGGCTACACCTTC
-	-	TRBV7-9	TRBJ2-7	CASSLVRGEQYF	TGTGCCAGCAGCTTAGTTCGGGGCGAGCAGTACTTC
-	TRBD1	TRBV11-1	TRBJ1-1	CASSHQGVRDTEAFF	TGTGCCAGCAGCCATCAGGGGGTCCGGGACACTGAAGCTTTCTTT
-	-	TRBV25-1	TRBJ2-1	CASSEPGARVEQFF	TGTGCCAGCAGTGAGCCAGGGGCAAGGGTTGAGCAGTTCTTC
-	-	TRBV4-3	TRBJ2-3	CASSQGRPDTQYF	TGCGCCAGCAGCCAAGGGAGGCCGGATACGCAGTATTTT
-	-	TRBV10-3	TRBJ2-3	CAISESEQGTDTQYF	TGTGCCATCAGTGAGTCGGAGCAAGGCACAGATACGCAGTATTTT
-	-	TRBV3-1/TRBV3-2	TRBJ1-6	CASSRGPEDGSPLHF	TGTGCCAGCAGCCGAGGACCGGAGGATGGTTCACCCCTCCACTTT
-	-	TRBV11-2	TRBJ2-7	CASSTRTGQTGEQYF	TGTGCCAGCAGCACCCGAACGGGTCAGACGGGGGAGCAGTACTTC
-	-	TRBV3-1/TRBV3-2	TRBJ1-2	CASSLSGGYTF	TGTGCCAGCAGCCTCTCGGGGGGCTACACCTTC
-	-	TRBV5-5	TRBJ2-3	CASTPMSGTDTQYF	TGTGCCAGCACCCCCATGTCGGGGACAGATACGCAGTATTTT
-	-	TRBV6-5	TRBJ2-7	CASRLAPMFYEQYF	TGTGCCAGCAGGCTAGCCCCAATGTTCTACGAGCAGTACTTC
-	TRBD2	TRBV7-2	TRBJ2-3	CASASGFTDTQYF	TGTGCCAGCGCTAGCGGGTTCACAGATACGCAGTATTTT
few	TRBD2	TRBV7-9	TRBJ2-7	CASSHPEGRGGPYEQYF	TGTGCCAGCAGCCACCCTGAGGGGCGCGGGGGTCCCTACGAGCAGTACTTC
-	-	TRBV7-8	TRBJ1-4	CASSLARVEKLFF	TGTGCCAGCAGCTTAGCCCGTGTGGAAAAACTGTTTTTT
-	-	TRBV6-5	TRBJ1-2	CASSPAPPNYGYTF	TGTGCCAGCAGTCCCGCGCCTCCTAACTATGGCTACACCTTC
-	TRBD2	TRBV3-1/TRBV3-2	TRBJ2-2	CASSQDRISGRAGGTGELFF	TGTGCCAGCAGCCAAGATCGTATTAGCGGGAGGGCCGGGGGTACCGGGGAGCTGTTTTTT
-	-	TRBV27	TRBJ2-7	CASSFRRMQYF	TGTGCCAGCAGTTTTCGGCGGATGCAGTACTTC
-	TRBD1	TRBV19	TRBJ1-5	CASSSRQGDGPQHF	TGTGCCAGTAGTTCTCGGCAGGGGGACGGGCCCCAGCATTTT
-	-	TRBV27	TRBJ2-7	CASSLSRLAAAYEQYF	TGTGCCAGCAGTTTATCCAGGCTAGCCGCGGCCTACGAGCAGTACTTC
-	-	TRBV7-5	TRBJ1-1	CARRRRGQRGAFF	TGTGCCAGAAGACGCAGGGGCCAGCGTGGAGCTTTCTTT